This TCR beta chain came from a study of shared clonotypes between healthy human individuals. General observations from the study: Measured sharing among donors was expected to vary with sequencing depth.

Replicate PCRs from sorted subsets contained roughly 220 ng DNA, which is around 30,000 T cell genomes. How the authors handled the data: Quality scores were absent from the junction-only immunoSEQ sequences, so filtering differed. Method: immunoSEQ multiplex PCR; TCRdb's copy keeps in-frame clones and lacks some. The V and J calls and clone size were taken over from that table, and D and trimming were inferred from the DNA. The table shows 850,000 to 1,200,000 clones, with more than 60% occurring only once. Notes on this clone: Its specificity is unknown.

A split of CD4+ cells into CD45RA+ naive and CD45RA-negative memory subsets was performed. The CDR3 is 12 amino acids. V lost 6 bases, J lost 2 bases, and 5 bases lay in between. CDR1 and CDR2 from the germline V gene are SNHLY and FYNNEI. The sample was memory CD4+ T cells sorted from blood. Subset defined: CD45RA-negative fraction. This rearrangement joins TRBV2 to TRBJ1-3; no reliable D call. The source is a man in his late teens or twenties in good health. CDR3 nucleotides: TGTGCCAGCAGGGGCGCTGGAAACACCATATATTTT. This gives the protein CASRGAGNTIYF.